Shown below are 19 T cell receptor beta chains from a single sample sequenced in a study of post-analysis software for immune sequencing data. Study-wide results and caveats: TRBV segments more frequent in patients than in controls numbered about 5 and included TRBV5-6, TRBV5-1 and TRBV20-1.

These receptors' targets are unknown. cDNA libraries for TCR beta contained unique molecular identifiers. TCRdb reanalysed the PCR reads using MiXCR and keeps one entry per CDR3 protein. The table has around 200,000 distinct CDR3 sequences, approximately 30% seen once. The specimen was blood. These receptors originate from a girl aged 2-17 years with multiple sclerosis.

V is TRBV20-1 and J is TRBJ1-1; a weak D match, TRBD1 (5 bases). The CDR3 loop spans 13 amino acids. Trimming removed 6 bases from V and 0 bases from J, with 11 bases in between. Germline V lookup: CDR1 DFQATT, CDR2 SNEGSKA (reference sequence). The CDR3 bases are TGCAGTGCCTGGACATCTCTGAACACTGAAGCTTTCTTT. Its translation is CSAWTSLNTEAFF.

J is TRBJ2-7 and V is TRBV6-5, with a weak D call TRBD2 (7 bases). V was clipped by 1 base and J by 2 bases, with 15 bases between them. This CDR3 has 16 residues. The germline CDR1 and CDR2 sequences are MNHEY and SVGAGI. For the CDR3, the DNA is TGTGCCAGCAGTTACTGGGGGGGGCAGGGGACCTACGAGCAGTACTTC. Translating it yields CASSYWGGQGTYEQYF.

This clonotype was counted ten times or more. The chain couples TRBV4-1 to TRBJ1-2; D perhaps matches TRBD1 (5 bases). The CDR3 extends over 15 amino acids. Trimming shortened V by 1 base and J by 8 bases, and 17 bases separated the two germline ends. The germline CDR1 and CDR2 sequences are MGHRA and YSYEKL. The CDR3 region is CASSQVYTSQGGYTF. DNA for the CDR3: TGCGCCAGCAGCCAAGTGTACACGTCTCAGGGAGGCTACACCTTC.

This clonotype has ten or more counts. The genes are TRBV6-5 and TRBJ2-3, with D unclear. V was shortened by 4 bases and J by 8 bases, with 19 bases between the two germline ends. The CDR3 runs 15 residues. Germline V gene lookup returns CDR1 MNHEY and CDR2 SVGAGI. In DNA form, the CDR3 reads TGTGCCAGCAGTTCCCGCTTTGGTGTCGGCGTTACGCAGTATTTT. Translating it yields CASSSRFGVGVTQYF.

The gene calls are TRBV28 and TRBJ2-1; 10 bases are shared with TRBD2. CDR1 is MDHEN and CDR2 is SYDVKM in the germline V gene. CDR3 length: 15 amino acids. Trimming cost V 6 bases and J 4 bases; bases outside gene matches: 6. CDR3 nucleotide sequence: TGTGCCAGCAGACCGGGACTAGCGCGATACAATGAGCAGTTCTTC. Translated, it gives CASRPGLARYNEQFF.

This clonotype appeared a few times. This sequence joins TRBV28 and TRBJ1-2; TRBD1 might be the D (5 bases). The CDR3 extends over 12 amino acids. Trimming cost V 11 bases and J 7 bases, with 17 bases left between them. Germline V lookup: CDR1 MDHEN, CDR2 SYDVKM. In DNA, the CDR3 is TGTGCCGCGACAGTTATAGGACGTGGCTACACCTTC. Translation: CAATVIGRGYTF.

Concerning this clonotype itself: With a much larger clone just one base away, this may be a read error. The chain uses TRBV27 and TRBJ2-7, with D possibly matching TRBD1 (6 bases). TRBJ2-5 explains the end of the DNA better; the J call may be wrong. The CDR3 runs 16 residues. Germline lookup yields CDR1 MNHEY and CDR2 SMNVEV (reference sequence). In DNA form, the CDR3 reads TGTGCCAACAGTTTGTTTTACAGGGCCCCCCGGGAGACCCAGTACTTC. This sequence encodes CANSLFYRAPRETQYF.

Concerning this clonotype itself: A clone one base away is much larger, so this may be a read error. This rearrangement joins TRBV4-1 to TRBJ2-1, with D unclear. The CDR3 has 14 residues. Per germline, CDR1 MGHRA and CDR2 YSYEKL. V was cut by 7 bases and J by 8 bases, with 18 bases left in between. DNA for the CDR3: TGCGCCAGCACCTCCCCGGCGCCCCCCGATGAGCAGTTCTTC. It specifies CASTSPAPPDEQFF.

V gene TRBV10-3 combines with J gene TRBJ1-2; D gene ambiguous. Germline V gives CDR1 ENHRY, CDR2 SYGVKD. CDR3 size: 13 residues. Trimming left V 11 bases short and J 0 bases short, with 13 bases between. CDR3 in DNA: TGTGCCTCGACGGGCTTAACTAACTATGGCTACACCTTC. This sequence encodes CASTGLTNYGYTF.

The sample holds many counts of this clonotype. The chain has TRBV5-1 and TRBJ2-7, with D maybe TRBD1 (6 bases). Trimming removed 6 bases at V and 2 bases at J, with 15 bases between. Germline V gene data show CDR1 as SGHRS and CDR2 as YFSETQ. This CDR3 comprises 14 residues. CDR3 sequence (DNA): TGCGCCAGCAAAACCGGGACAAAGGCCTACGAGCAGTACTTC. Translated: CASKTGTKAYEQYF.

The chain carries TRBV20-1 and TRBJ2-1; D not resolved. This CDR3 has 14 amino acids. V was cut by 6 bases and J by 6 bases, with 18 bases left in between. Germline lookup yields CDR1 DFQATT and CDR2 SNEGSKA (reference sequence). In DNA form, the CDR3 reads TGCAGTGCCCCTACAAGGGTGGGAAGCAATGAGCAGTTCTTC. Translating it yields CSAPTRVGSNEQFF.

The chain uses TRBV12-3 or TRBV12-4 and TRBJ1-1; D perhaps matches TRBD1 (5 bases). The germline V and J ends were trimmed by 5 bases and 4 bases, with 11 bases remaining between them. The CDR3 loop spans 13 amino acids. This CDR3 is CASSTRTITEAFF. Here the CDR3 DNA reads TGTGCCAGCAGTACCAGGACAATCACTGAAGCTTTCTTT.

The chain employs TRBV3-1 and TRBJ1-2; D unclear. The CDR3 loop spans 17 amino acids. Trimming shortened V by 0 bases and J by 0 bases, and 14 bases separated the two germline ends. CDR1 LGHDT and CDR2 YNNKEL come from the germline V gene (reference sequence). CDR3 region: CASSQDHPALANYGYTF. The CDR3 DNA is TGTGCCAGCAGCCAAGATCACCCGGCCCTAGCTAACTATGGCTACACCTTC. The full variable domain, with the rest looked up from reference TRBV3-1 and TRBJ1-2, is DTAVSQTPKYLVTQMGNDKSIKCEQNLGHDTMYWYKQDSKKFLKIMFSYNNKELIINETVPNRFSPKSPDKAHLNLHINSLELGDSAVYFCASSQDHPALANYGYTFGSGTRLTVV.

The rearrangement joins TRBV19 to TRBJ1-2; D not resolved. The germline V gene has CDR1 LNHDA and CDR2 SQIVND (reference sequence). This CDR3 comprises 13 residues. V was pared by 3 bases and J by 7 bases, with 12 bases between. The CDR3 protein is CASSISEVRGYTF. CDR3 DNA: TGTGCCAGTAGTATCTCGGAGGTTCGTGGCTACACCTTC.

This clonotype has ten or more counts. This chain links TRBV29-1 with TRBJ2-1, with 8 nucleotides matching TRBD1. CDR1 and CDR2 (germline): SQVTM, ANQGSEA. With 5 bases clipped from V and 5 bases from J, the junction kept 11 bases outside the gene matches. The CDR3 runs 15 residues. CDR3 DNA sequence: TGCAGCGTTTCCGGGTTGCAGGGGGCAAACAATGAGCAGTTCTTC. It translates to CSVSGLQGANNEQFF.

CDR3 sequence (DNA): TGTGCCAGCAGTCCAAGCCGGGACAGGGGTATGGCCCTCCACTTT. This codes for CASSPSRDRGMALHF. The chain joins TRBV27 to TRBJ1-6; 10 bases map to TRBD1. The CDR3 has 15 amino acids. V trimming: 5 bases; J trimming: 14 bases; junction bases outside the gene matches: 12. In germline, CDR1 is MNHEY, CDR2 SMNVEV (reference sequence).

The sample holds a few counts of this clonotype. This sequence joins TRBV7-9 and TRBJ2-7; D uncertain. The V and J ends lost 2 bases and 5 bases respectively, with 13 bases between them. CDR1 is SEHNR and CDR2 is FQNEAQ in the germline V gene (reference sequence). CDR3 size: 14 residues. CDR3 coding DNA: TGTGCCAGCAGCTTAATGTCCGGTGAGGACGAGCAGTACTTC. Its protein product is CASSLMSGEDEQYF.

The V call is TRBV28, the J call TRBJ2-7; D may be TRBD1 or TRBD2 (5 bases each). This CDR3 has 14 amino acids. V dropped 1 base and J dropped 3 bases, with 10 bases sitting between them. Germline-derived CDR1 and CDR2 are MDHEN and SYDVKM. The CDR3 DNA sequence: TGTGCCAGCAGTTTATACGGGGACCTCTACGAGCAGTACTTC. This sequence encodes CASSLYGDLYEQYF.

The chain combines TRBV7-8 with TRBJ2-2, with TRBD2 matching 7 bases. V trimming: 5 bases; J trimming: 7 bases; junction bases outside the gene matches: 4. Germline lookup yields CDR1 SGHVS and CDR2 FQNEAQ. CDR3 length: 13 residues. The DNA for the CDR3 is TGTGCCAGCAGCCCGGCGGGGGACGGGGAGCTGTTTTTT. Amino acids: CASSPAGDGELFF.